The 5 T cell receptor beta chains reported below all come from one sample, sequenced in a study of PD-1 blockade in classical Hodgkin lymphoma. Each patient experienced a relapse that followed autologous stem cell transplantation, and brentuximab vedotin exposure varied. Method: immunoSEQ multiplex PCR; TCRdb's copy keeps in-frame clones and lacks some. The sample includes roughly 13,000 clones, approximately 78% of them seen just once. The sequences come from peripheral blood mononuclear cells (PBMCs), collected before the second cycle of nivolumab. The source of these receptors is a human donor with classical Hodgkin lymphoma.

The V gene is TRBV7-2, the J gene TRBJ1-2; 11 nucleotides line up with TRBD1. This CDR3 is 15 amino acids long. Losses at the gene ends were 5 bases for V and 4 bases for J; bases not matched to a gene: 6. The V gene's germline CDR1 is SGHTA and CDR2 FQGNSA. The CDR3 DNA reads TGTGCCAGCAGCCTCGGGACAGGGGGAGGCTATGGCTACACCTTC. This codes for CASSLGTGGGYGYTF.

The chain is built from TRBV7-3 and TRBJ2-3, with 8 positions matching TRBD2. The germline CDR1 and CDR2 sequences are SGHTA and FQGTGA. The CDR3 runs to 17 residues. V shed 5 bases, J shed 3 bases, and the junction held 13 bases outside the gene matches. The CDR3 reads CASSPFRAGGLTDTQYF. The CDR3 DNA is TGTGCCAGCAGCCCTTTTAGGGCGGGGGGCCTGACAGATACGCAGTATTTT. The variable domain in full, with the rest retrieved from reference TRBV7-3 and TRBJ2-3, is GAGVSQTPSNKVTEKGKYVELRCDPISGHTALYWYRQSLGQGPEFLIYFQGTGAADDSGLPNDRFFAVRPEGSVSTLKIQRTERGDSAVYLCASSPFRAGGLTDTQYFGPGTRLTVL.

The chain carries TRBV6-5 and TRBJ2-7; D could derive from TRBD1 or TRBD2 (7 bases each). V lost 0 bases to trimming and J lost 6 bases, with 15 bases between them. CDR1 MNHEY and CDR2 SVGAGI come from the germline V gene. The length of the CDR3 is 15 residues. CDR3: CASSYSRAGGGEQYF. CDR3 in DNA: TGTGCCAGCAGTTACTCGAGGGCAGGGGGGGGCGAGCAGTACTTC.

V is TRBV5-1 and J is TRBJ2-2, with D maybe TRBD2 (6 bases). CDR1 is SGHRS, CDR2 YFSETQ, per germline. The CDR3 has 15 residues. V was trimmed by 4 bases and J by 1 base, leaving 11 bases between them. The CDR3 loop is CASSVQEGNTGELFF. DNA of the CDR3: TGCGCCAGCAGCGTACAGGAGGGGAACACCGGGGAGCTGTTTTTT.

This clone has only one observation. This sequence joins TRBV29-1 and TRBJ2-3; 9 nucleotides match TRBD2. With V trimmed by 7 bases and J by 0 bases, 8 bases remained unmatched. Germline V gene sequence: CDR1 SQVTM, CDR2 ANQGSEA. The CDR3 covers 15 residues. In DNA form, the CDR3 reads TGCAGCGCCTCGACTAGCGGAACTAGCACAGATACGCAGTATTTT. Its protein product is CSASTSGTSTDTQYF.